A selection of T cell receptor beta chains follows, all from one sample in a study of hypomethylating agent response in myelodysplastic syndrome. Here immunoSEQ multiplex PCR was the method, and the copy in TCRdb shows in-frame clones only, minus some. In the table there are 5,000 to 6,000 clones, approximately 86% of which are singletons. Here the sequenced sample was bone marrow, taken before or after starting hypomethylating agent treatment for myelodysplastic syndrome (not recorded which). All receptors come from a human donor with myelodysplastic syndrome. Both conserved end residues are part of each CDR3. The order of the fields is J gene, clone size, D gene, V gene, CDR3 protein, CDR3 DNA. D genes are given only for firm matches. A clone size is listed for some rows: how often the clone was seen (once, few, many), or a class if it is expanded.

j_call: TRBJ1-6
clone_size: NA
d_call: NA
v_call: TRBV7-2
cdr3_aa: CASSLGASPLHF
cdr3_nt: TGTGCCAGCAGCTTAGGCGCTTCACCCCTCCACTTT

j_call: TRBJ1-2
clone_size: NA
d_call: NA
v_call: TRBV6-5
cdr3_aa: CASSYRALAYGYTF
cdr3_nt: TGTGCCAGCAGTTACCGGGCCCTAGCTTATGGCTACACCTTC

j_call: TRBJ1-6
clone_size: NA
d_call: TRBD1
v_call: TRBV6-5
cdr3_aa: CASSLGQGDNSPLHF
cdr3_nt: TGTGCCAGCAGTTTAGGACAGGGGGATAATTCACCCCTCCACTTT

j_call: TRBJ1-1
clone_size: NA
d_call: NA
v_call: TRBV6-5
cdr3_aa: CASSMTGMNTEAFF
cdr3_nt: TGTGCCAGCAGTATGACAGGCATGAACACTGAAGCTTTCTTT

j_call: TRBJ1-2
clone_size: NA
d_call: TRBD1
v_call: TRBV5-1
cdr3_aa: CASSLGGTGLSLEEWGNYGYTF
cdr3_nt: TGCGCCAGCAGCTTAGGTGGGACAGGGCTCTCCTTAGAAGAGTGGGGAAACTATGGCTACACCTTC

j_call: TRBJ2-7
clone_size: NA
d_call: NA
v_call: TRBV5-5
cdr3_aa: CASSLGQGGLRGYEQYF
cdr3_nt: TGTGCCAGCAGCTTGGGGCAGGGGGGCCTCCGAGGCTACGAGCAGTACTTC

j_call: TRBJ1-1
clone_size: NA
d_call: TRBD1
v_call: TRBV2
cdr3_aa: CASRVTGGTEAFF
cdr3_nt: TGTGCCAGCAGGGTGACAGGGGGCACTGAAGCTTTCTTT

j_call: TRBJ1-2
clone_size: NA
d_call: TRBD1
v_call: TRBV19
cdr3_aa: CASSPDRGDSYGYTF
cdr3_nt: TGTGCCAGTAGTCCTGACAGGGGAGACTCCTATGGCTACACCTTC

j_call: TRBJ1-5
clone_size: NA
d_call: TRBD1
v_call: TRBV28
cdr3_aa: CASSSGGGTGSQPQHF
cdr3_nt: TGTGCCAGCAGTTCCGGAGGGGGGACAGGGTCACAGCCCCAGCATTTT

j_call: TRBJ2-1
clone_size: NA
d_call: NA
v_call: TRBV5-4
cdr3_aa: CASSLGQLYNEQFF
cdr3_nt: TGTGCCAGCAGCTTGGGACAGTTATACAATGAGCAGTTCTTC

j_call: TRBJ2-4
clone_size: NA
d_call: NA
v_call: TRBV11-2
cdr3_aa: CASSASPGSPLSEYF
cdr3_nt: TGTGCCAGCAGCGCCTCTCCGGGAAGCCCTCTGTCTGAGTACTTC

j_call: TRBJ2-3
clone_size: NA
d_call: TRBD2
v_call: TRBV13
cdr3_aa: CASSRNLRTSQPVDTQYF
cdr3_nt: TGTGCCAGCAGCCGCAATCTCCGGACTAGTCAGCCCGTCGATACGCAGTATTTT

j_call: TRBJ2-7
clone_size: NA
d_call: TRBD1
v_call: TRBV4-3
cdr3_aa: CASSQASVGQAYEQYF
cdr3_nt: TGCGCCAGCAGCCAAGCTTCGGTTGGACAGGCCTACGAGCAGTACTTC

j_call: TRBJ1-1
clone_size: NA
d_call: NA
v_call: TRBV10-3
cdr3_aa: CAIGKGGTEAFF
cdr3_nt: TGTGCCATCGGAAAGGGAGGCACTGAAGCTTTCTTT

j_call: TRBJ1-6
clone_size: few
d_call: TRBD1
v_call: TRBV7-9
cdr3_aa: CASSPTTGGNSPLHF
cdr3_nt: TGTGCCAGCAGCCCAACAACAGGGGGGAATTCACCCCTCCACTTT

j_call: TRBJ2-2
clone_size: NA
d_call: TRBD1
v_call: TRBV11-2
cdr3_aa: CASSPLRGRGELFF
cdr3_nt: TGTGCCAGCAGCCCGCTCAGGGGGCGCGGGGAGCTGTTTTTT

j_call: TRBJ2-3
clone_size: NA
d_call: TRBD1
v_call: TRBV4-1
cdr3_aa: CASSLAGTGVDTQYF
cdr3_nt: TGCGCCAGCAGCCTTGCCGGGACAGGGGTAGATACGCAGTATTTT

j_call: TRBJ1-2
clone_size: NA
d_call: NA
v_call: TRBV4-3
cdr3_aa: CASSPGGGVGIYGYTF
cdr3_nt: TGCGCCAGCAGCCCCGGAGGGGGTGTTGGAATCTATGGCTACACCTTC

j_call: TRBJ1-4
clone_size: NA
d_call: TRBD1
v_call: TRBV7-3
cdr3_aa: CASSSDRGRLKLFF
cdr3_nt: TGTGCCAGCAGTTCCGACAGGGGGAGGTTGAAACTGTTTTTT

j_call: TRBJ1-1
clone_size: NA
d_call: NA
v_call: TRBV30
cdr3_aa: CAWSVGQGIGNTEAFF
cdr3_nt: TGTGCCTGGAGTGTAGGCCAGGGTATAGGGAACACTGAAGCTTTCTTT

j_call: TRBJ1-1
clone_size: NA
d_call: TRBD1
v_call: TRBV30
cdr3_aa: CAWSSRDRGRWTEAFF
cdr3_nt: TGTGCCTGGAGTTCCCGGGACAGGGGACGATGGACTGAAGCTTTCTTT

j_call: TRBJ2-1
clone_size: NA
d_call: TRBD2
v_call: TRBV5-4
cdr3_aa: CASSRPGLAVYNEQFF
cdr3_nt: TGTGCCAGCAGCCGCCCGGGACTAGCGGTATACAATGAGCAGTTCTTC

j_call: TRBJ2-3
clone_size: NA
d_call: NA
v_call: TRBV7-2
cdr3_aa: CASSMPSYTDTQYF
cdr3_nt: TGTGCCAGCAGCATGCCTAGCTACACAGATACGCAGTATTTT

j_call: TRBJ2-2
clone_size: NA
d_call: TRBD2
v_call: TRBV7-6
cdr3_aa: CASSRSGGGTGELFF
cdr3_nt: TGTGCCAGCAGCCGTAGCGGGGGAGGCACCGGGGAGCTGTTTTTT

j_call: TRBJ2-2
clone_size: once
d_call: TRBD2
v_call: TRBV10-1
cdr3_aa: CASSRGAGGPGELFF
cdr3_nt: TGCGCCAGCAGCCGCGGCGCGGGGGGGCCCGGGGAGCTGTTTTTT

j_call: TRBJ1-1
clone_size: NA
d_call: NA
v_call: TRBV9
cdr3_aa: CASSRDEEVRMNTEAFF
cdr3_nt: TGTGCCAGCAGCCGCGACGAGGAGGTTCGGATGAACACTGAAGCTTTCTTT

j_call: TRBJ2-3
clone_size: NA
d_call: TRBD1
v_call: TRBV7-2
cdr3_aa: CASSLEARGQADTQYF
cdr3_nt: TGTGCCAGCAGCTTAGAGGCCAGGGGACAGGCAGATACGCAGTATTTT

j_call: TRBJ2-3
clone_size: NA
d_call: NA
v_call: TRBV4-1
cdr3_aa: CASSRGPPESTTDTQYF
cdr3_nt: TGCGCCAGCAGCCGAGGGCCCCCGGAGAGTACAACAGATACGCAGTATTTT

j_call: TRBJ1-4
clone_size: NA
d_call: NA
v_call: TRBV6-5
cdr3_aa: CASSYSAGIAEKLFF
cdr3_nt: TGTGCCAGCAGTTACTCGGCGGGAATTGCTGAAAAACTGTTTTTT

j_call: TRBJ1-2
clone_size: NA
d_call: NA
v_call: TRBV5-1
cdr3_aa: CASSYDGEPNYGYTF
cdr3_nt: TGCGCCAGCAGCTATGATGGGGAGCCTAACTATGGCTACACCTTC

j_call: TRBJ1-6
clone_size: NA
d_call: NA
v_call: TRBV5-4
cdr3_aa: CASRNTGHGSPLHF
cdr3_nt: TGTGCCAGCAGGAACACAGGGCATGGGTCACCCCTCCACTTT

j_call: TRBJ2-3
clone_size: NA
d_call: TRBD2
v_call: TRBV2
cdr3_aa: CASRALAGGADTQYF
cdr3_nt: TGTGCCAGCAGGGCCCTAGCGGGGGGCGCAGATACGCAGTATTTT

j_call: TRBJ2-5
clone_size: once
d_call: NA
v_call: TRBV28
cdr3_aa: CASNIQGPQETQYF
cdr3_nt: TGTGCCAGCAACATACAGGGACCTCAAGAGACCCAGTACTTC

j_call: TRBJ1-3
clone_size: NA
d_call: NA
v_call: TRBV5-1
cdr3_aa: CASQDPSSGNTIYF
cdr3_nt: TGCGCCAGCCAGGACCCGAGCTCTGGAAACACCATATATTTT

j_call: TRBJ2-5
clone_size: once
d_call: TRBD1
v_call: TRBV6-5
cdr3_aa: CASRRTGVQLETQYF
cdr3_nt: TGTGCCAGCAGAAGGACAGGGGTACAGCTAGAGACCCAGTACTTC

j_call: TRBJ1-2
clone_size: NA
d_call: NA
v_call: TRBV9
cdr3_aa: CASSVVGAPQLDGYTF
cdr3_nt: TGTGCCAGCAGCGTAGTGGGGGCCCCACAACTGGATGGCTACACCTTC

j_call: TRBJ1-1
clone_size: NA
d_call: TRBD1
v_call: TRBV10-1
cdr3_aa: CASSRQGANTEAFF
cdr3_nt: TGCGCCAGCAGTCGACAGGGGGCCAACACTGAAGCTTTCTTT

j_call: TRBJ2-6
clone_size: NA
d_call: NA
v_call: TRBV9
cdr3_aa: CASSPLGGASGANVLTF
cdr3_nt: TGTGCCAGCAGTCCCCTAGGGGGGGCCTCTGGGGCCAACGTCCTGACTTTC

j_call: TRBJ2-4
clone_size: NA
d_call: NA
v_call: TRBV5-8
cdr3_aa: CASRERRTFPAKNIQYF
cdr3_nt: TGTGCCAGCAGAGAAAGGAGGACCTTCCCAGCCAAAAACATTCAGTACTTC

j_call: TRBJ1-6
clone_size: few
d_call: NA
v_call: TRBV4-1
cdr3_aa: CASSPFEGAYNSPLHF
cdr3_nt: TGCGCCAGCAGCCCCTTCGAGGGCGCATATAATTCACCCCTCCACTTT

j_call: TRBJ2-7
clone_size: NA
d_call: TRBD1
v_call: TRBV7-8
cdr3_aa: CASSLVDRDAYF
cdr3_nt: TGTGCCAGCAGCTTAGTAGACAGGGATGCGTACTTC

j_call: TRBJ1-2
clone_size: NA
d_call: TRBD1
v_call: TRBV6-5
cdr3_aa: CASSLGQGAAYGYTF
cdr3_nt: TGTGCCAGCAGCCTCGGACAGGGGGCGGCCTATGGCTACACCTTC

j_call: TRBJ2-1
clone_size: once
d_call: NA
v_call: TRBV9
cdr3_aa: CASSVEGWGIDEQFF
cdr3_nt: TGTGCCAGCAGCGTCGAGGGTTGGGGGATTGATGAGCAGTTCTTC

j_call: TRBJ1-5
clone_size: once
d_call: NA
v_call: TRBV5-1
cdr3_aa: CASSLDGNQPQHF
cdr3_nt: TGCGCCAGCAGCTTGGACGGGAATCAGCCCCAGCATTTT

j_call: TRBJ2-5
clone_size: NA
d_call: NA
v_call: TRBV6-1
cdr3_aa: CASSEVQWYQETQYF
cdr3_nt: TGTGCCAGCAGTGAAGTACAGTGGTACCAAGAGACCCAGTACTTC

j_call: TRBJ1-1
clone_size: NA
d_call: NA
v_call: TRBV5-1
cdr3_aa: CASSLNAGDTEAFF
cdr3_nt: TGCGCCAGCAGCTTGAACGCAGGAGACACTGAAGCTTTCTTT

j_call: TRBJ2-3
clone_size: NA
d_call: TRBD1
v_call: TRBV5-1
cdr3_aa: CASNLQGEDTQYF
cdr3_nt: TGCGCCAGCAATTTGCAGGGGGAAGATACGCAGTATTTT

j_call: TRBJ1-6
clone_size: NA
d_call: TRBD1
v_call: TRBV30
cdr3_aa: CAWSPGQGNSPLHF
cdr3_nt: TGTGCCTGGAGCCCGGGACAGGGAAATTCACCCCTCCACTTT

j_call: TRBJ1-1
clone_size: few
d_call: NA
v_call: TRBV6-5
cdr3_aa: CASRRGVGNTEAFF
cdr3_nt: TGTGCCAGCAGGCGGGGGGTAGGGAACACTGAAGCTTTCTTT

j_call: TRBJ2-1
clone_size: NA
d_call: NA
v_call: TRBV5-1
cdr3_aa: CASSDRGFGVYEQFF
cdr3_nt: TGCGCCAGCAGCGACCGGGGGTTCGGGGTCTATGAGCAGTTCTTC

j_call: TRBJ1-2
clone_size: NA
d_call: TRBD1
v_call: TRBV25-1
cdr3_aa: CASSAPGGGRYTF
cdr3_nt: TGTGCCAGCAGTGCACCAGGGGGCGGGCGCTACACCTTC

j_call: TRBJ1-2
clone_size: NA
d_call: NA
v_call: TRBV7-9
cdr3_aa: CASSLVGRETSYGYTF
cdr3_nt: TGTGCCAGCAGCTTAGTTGGTAGGGAAACCTCCTATGGCTACACCTTC

j_call: TRBJ2-1
clone_size: NA
d_call: TRBD1
v_call: TRBV27
cdr3_aa: CASSFSGQGEGEQFF
cdr3_nt: TGTGCCAGCAGTTTTTCGGGACAGGGTGAAGGTGAGCAGTTCTTC

j_call: TRBJ2-7
clone_size: NA
d_call: TRBD2
v_call: TRBV11-2
cdr3_aa: CASSSVAGGPGEQYF
cdr3_nt: TGTGCCAGCAGCTCTGTAGCGGGGGGGCCCGGGGAGCAGTACTTC

j_call: TRBJ2-1
clone_size: NA
d_call: TRBD2
v_call: TRBV4-2
cdr3_aa: CASSQVLAGGPEQFF
cdr3_nt: TGTGCCAGCAGCCAAGTGTTAGCGGGGGGCCCGGAGCAGTTCTTC

j_call: TRBJ1-1
clone_size: NA
d_call: NA
v_call: TRBV21-1
cdr3_aa: CASSKVCRNTEAFF
cdr3_nt: TGTGCCAGCAGCAAAGTTTGCCGGAACACTGAAGCTTTCTTT

j_call: TRBJ2-3
clone_size: NA
d_call: NA
v_call: TRBV6-1
cdr3_aa: CASSSRDATYTQYF
cdr3_nt: TGTGCCAGCAGCTCTCGGGACGCTACGTATACGCAGTATTTT

j_call: TRBJ1-2
clone_size: NA
d_call: TRBD1
v_call: TRBV2
cdr3_aa: CASTQGATNYGYTF
cdr3_nt: TGTGCCAGCACCCAGGGGGCAACTAACTATGGCTACACCTTC

j_call: TRBJ1-2
clone_size: once
d_call: TRBD1
v_call: TRBV4-3
cdr3_aa: CASSQDVSGGFRNYGYTF
cdr3_nt: TGCGCCAGCAGCCAAGATGTGTCAGGGGGGTTTCGGAACTATGGCTACACCTTC

j_call: TRBJ2-1
clone_size: few
d_call: NA
v_call: TRBV29-1
cdr3_aa: CSVGDEQFF
cdr3_nt: TGCAGCGTTGGAGATGAGCAGTTCTTC